The rows below give T cell receptor beta chains drawn from one sample of a study of identical twins. TCRdb ran MiXCR on the 5' RACE reads and lists one entry per CDR3 protein. The top ten clones hold about 0.3% of a sample with 1,800,000 or so distinct CDR3 sequences, under 35% of them seen once. Sequencing was performed on cord blood. The receptors come from a newborn girl in good health. Each CDR3 is given without its conserved first and last residue.

cdr3_aa,v_call,j_call
GARDGSGQETQY,TRBV20-1,TRBJ2-5
ASSLGGQSTRFNEKLF,TRBV5-1,TRBJ1-4
ASSLGGRSTSGRVREQF,TRBV12-3/TRBV12-4,TRBJ2-1
ASSMGSSNEQY,TRBV19,-
ASSLGLGDLAYEQY,TRBV5-1,TRBJ2-7
ASSQDWGSYEQY,TRBV7-2,TRBJ2-7
ASSPQDYNSPPH,TRBV27,TRBJ1-6
ASSLPNRVETQY,TRBV5-1,TRBJ2-5
ASSFRTQGNNQPQH,TRBV21-1,TRBJ1-5
SAIPGQTPETQY,TRBV20-1,TRBJ2-5
SVERELSTDTQY,TRBV29-1,TRBJ2-3
ASSDPAGSGTQY,TRBV10-1,TRBJ2-3
SAAKNGELF,TRBV20-1,TRBJ2-2
SASLLVVDRPNYGYT,TRBV20-1,TRBJ1-2
ASSSGAYNTGELF,TRBV5-1,TRBJ2-2
ASSQDQLAANTGELF,TRBV4-1,TRBJ2-2
SARDIGLLGSSYNEQF,TRBV20-1,TRBJ2-1
ASSPYWTGGEQY,TRBV11-1,TRBJ2-7
ASSLSRTSGSEQY,TRBV28,TRBJ2-7
SARRHEKLF,TRBV20-1,TRBJ1-4
SVVDRAWGGYT,TRBV29-1,TRBJ1-2
ASSVTRADTQY,TRBV7-2,TRBJ2-3
SVERSGRGGETQY,TRBV29-1,TRBJ2-5
ASSPPTGVDYNEQF,TRBV18,TRBJ2-1